These 27 T cell receptor beta chains originate from one sample sequenced in a study of T cells in tuberculosis. Assay used: immunoSEQ multiplex PCR; TCRdb lists only in-frame clones, some missing. The sample includes some 30,000 clones, roughly 88% of them seen just once. Time point denoted: new active TB diagnosis, blood taken before or within 7 days of starting treatment. Sequenced here: PBMCs, sampled at tuberculosis diagnosis. These receptors all come from an adult with tuberculosis.

This sequence joins TRBV28 and TRBJ2-7, with 9 bases aligning to TRBD2. Trimming cost V 6 bases and J 3 bases; bases outside gene matches: 15. Germline assignment: CDR1 MDHEN and CDR2 SYDVKM. The CDR3 runs 17 residues. The CDR3 protein is CASSRLAEGTLRYEQYF. The CDR3 DNA reads as TGTGCCAGCAGCCGACTAGCGGAAGGGACTCTACGCTACGAGCAGTACTTC.

This clone was recorded only once. V gene TRBV4-1 combines with J gene TRBJ1-2; D gene ambiguous. In germline, CDR1 is MGHRA, CDR2 YSYEKL. The CDR3 loop spans 16 amino acids. Between the trimmed V and J ends, which lost 1 base and 6 bases, there was a span of 18 bases. For the CDR3, the DNA is TGCGCCAGCAGCCAAGCCAATTACAGATCTAAGAATGGCTACACCTTC. It translates to CASSQANYRSKNGYTF.

The chain carries TRBV5-1 and TRBJ2-7, with D perhaps TRBD2 (6 bases). Trimming cost V 3 bases and J 0 bases, with 13 bases left between them. The CDR3 length is 15 residues. Germline V gene data show CDR1 as SGHRS and CDR2 as YFSETQ. The CDR3 DNA reads TGCGCCAGCAGCTCTCTAGCGATTAGCTCCTACGAGCAGTACTTC. Translation gives CASSSLAISSYEQYF.

This chain links TRBV6-5 with TRBJ2-1, with a possible D match to TRBD2 (5 bases). CDR3 length: 15 residues. V shed 0 bases and J shed 4 bases, with 10 bases lying between them. Looked up from germline, CDR1 is MNHEY and CDR2 is SVGAGI. DNA for the CDR3: TGTGCCAGCAGTTACTCCTGGACTCGATACAATGAGCAGTTCTTC. It codes for CASSYSWTRYNEQFF.

The sample holds one count of this clone. Here the CDR3 DNA reads TGTGCCAGCACCGTGGGGGGGATTCAGCCCCAGCATTTT. Translated, it gives CASTVGGIQPQHF. The chain carries TRBV6-1 and TRBJ1-5; D might be TRBD1 (5 bases). The CDR3 runs to 13 residues. In germline, CDR1 is MNHNS, CDR2 SASEGT. Trimming took 7 bases from V and 6 from J, leaving 13 bases between them.

The chain has TRBV7-3 and TRBJ2-1; 7 bases map to TRBD2. Germline V lookup: CDR1 SGHTA, CDR2 FQGTGA. The length of the CDR3 is 15 residues. After removal of 3 bases from V and 0 bases from J, the junction contained 2 bases not matched to a gene. In DNA form, the CDR3 reads TGTGCCAGCAGCTTCAGCGGGACCTCCTACAATGAGCAGTTCTTC. Protein sequence: CASSFSGTSYNEQFF.

J is TRBJ1-1 and V is TRBV9, with 9 nucleotides matching TRBD1. With 3 bases clipped from V and 5 bases from J, the junction kept 11 bases outside the gene matches. Germline CDR1 is SGDLS and CDR2 is YYNGEE. The CDR3 is made up of 16 amino acids. CDR3 sequence (DNA): TGTGCCAGCAGCGCCCGATGGGACAGGGAATGGACTGAAGCTTTCTTT. Translated, it gives CASSARWDREWTEAFF.

This clone was recorded only once. This sequence joins TRBV4-1 and TRBJ1-1, with 9 bases that match TRBD1. The CDR3 is 18 residues long. Germline V lookup: CDR1 MGHRA, CDR2 YSYEKL. Losses at the gene ends were 3 bases for V and 5 bases for J; bases not matched to a gene: 16. Here the CDR3 reads CASSHPVGNRGLGTEAFF. The DNA of the CDR3 is TGCGCCAGCAGCCATCCAGTGGGGAACAGGGGGCTAGGTACTGAAGCTTTCTTT.

This rearrangement joins TRBV5-1 to TRBJ1-4, with TRBD1 matching over 9 bases. Germline CDR1 reads SGHRS; CDR2 reads YFSETQ. This CDR3 has 14 residues. J was trimmed by 3 bases and V by 7 bases; bases with no gene match: 4. CDR3 region: CASGTGSSNEKLFF. CDR3 DNA sequence: TGCGCCAGCGGGACAGGGAGCTCTAATGAAAAACTGTTTTTT.

The CDR3 spells CASSPPTSGGATQYF. CDR3 bases: TGTGCCAGCAGCCCACCGACTAGCGGGGGGGCTACGCAGTATTTT. The genes are TRBV7-6 and TRBJ2-3; TRBD2 agrees at 14 bases. The CDR3 is 15 residues long. V trimming: 5 bases; J trimming: 8 bases; junction bases outside the gene matches: 6. Germline CDR1 reads SGHVS; CDR2 reads FNYEAQ.

The chain has TRBV6-1 and TRBJ1-2; 9 bases map to TRBD1. The CDR3 totals 14 residues. Germline CDR1 and CDR2: MNHNS and SASEGT. V lost 4 bases to trimming and J lost 6 bases; unmatched junction nucleotides: 6. The CDR3 sequence is CASSVGTGSDGYTF. CDR3 coding DNA: TGTGCCAGCAGTGTAGGGACAGGGTCCGATGGCTACACCTTC.

This chain uses TRBV10-3 with TRBJ1-1, with D perhaps TRBD1 (5 bases). Deletions cut 10 bases from V and 0 bases from J, with 21 bases between. CDR3 size: 16 residues. The germline V gene encodes CDR1 ENHRY and CDR2 SYGVKD. In DNA, the CDR3 is TGTGCCACCACCTCGACAGCCCAGGCCATGAACACTGAAGCTTTCTTT. Its translation is CATTSTAQAMNTEAFF.

This chain connects TRBV2 to TRBJ2-6; D is possibly TRBD2 (5 bases). The CDR3 consists of 17 residues. Between the trimmed V and J ends, which lost 3 bases and 0 bases, there was a span of 12 bases. Germline values: CDR1 SNHLY, CDR2 FYNNEI. The CDR3 bases are TGTGCCAGCAGTGACATGCCGGGGTACTCTGGGGCCAACGTCCTGACTTTC. It specifies CASSDMPGYSGANVLTF.

This chain connects TRBV5-4 to TRBJ1-4, with TRBD1 identical over 8 bases. The CDR3 runs to 16 residues. V gave up 1 base and J gave up 7 bases; unmatched junction bases: 9. Germline CDR1 and CDR2: SGHNT and YYREEE (reference sequence). The CDR3 protein is CASSLRQGARVEKLFF. The CDR3 nucleotides read TGTGCCAGCAGCTTGAGGCAGGGGGCGCGGGTTGAAAAACTGTTTTTT. Full variable domain (missing parts from reference TRBV5-4 and TRBJ1-4): ETGVTQSPTHLIKTRGQQVTLRCSSQSGHNTVSWYQQALGQGPQFIFQYYREEENGRGNFPPRFSGLQFPNYSSELNVNALELDDSALYLCASSLRQGARVEKLFFGSGTQLSVL.

In its sample, this clone was seen once. V gene TRBV6-5 combines with J gene TRBJ2-7, with 8 bases that match TRBD1. V lost 6 bases to trimming and J lost 3 bases; unmatched junction nucleotides: 10. Germline values: CDR1 MNHEY, CDR2 SVGAGI. The CDR3 consists of 15 residues. This CDR3 is CASRTGQAPGYEQYF. CDR3 nucleotides: TGTGCCAGCAGGACGGGACAGGCCCCGGGCTACGAGCAGTACTTC.

The rearrangement links TRBV19 to TRBJ1-5; D is uncertain. The CDR3 runs 15 residues. Germline CDR1 is LNHDA and CDR2 is SQIVND (reference sequence). V lost 4 bases, J lost 0 bases, and 10 bases lay in between. The CDR3 DNA is TGTGCCAGTAGTAAAGTTCGGGGTAGCAATCAGCCCCAGCATTTT. Its translation: CASSKVRGSNQPQHF.

This clone was observed a handful of times. The chain is built from TRBV5-1 and TRBJ2-1; 12 bases fit TRBD2. Trimming cost V 0 bases and J 7 bases; bases outside gene matches: 8. The CDR3 has 17 residues. Germline V lookup: CDR1 SGHRS, CDR2 YFSETQ. CDR3 nucleotides: TGCGCCAGCAGCTTGGAGATCCTAGCGGGGGGGCCTAATGAGCAGTTCTTC. Amino acids: CASSLEILAGGPNEQFF.

The chain recombines TRBV5-1 with TRBJ1-3; 8 bases map to TRBD1. The germline V gene encodes CDR1 SGHRS and CDR2 YFSETQ. J gave up 2 bases and V 4 bases, and 2 bases lay outside the gene matches. There are 14 residues in the CDR3. The CDR3 DNA is TGCGCCAGCAGCCGGGGACAGGCTGGAAACACCATATATTTT. Amino acids: CASSRGQAGNTIYF. The full variable domain, rest sourced from reference TRBV5-1 and TRBJ1-3, is KAGVTQTPRYLIKTRGQQVTLSCSPISGHRSVSWYQQTPGQGLQFLFEYFSETQRNKGNFPGRFSGRQFSNSRSEMNVSTLELGDSALYLCASSRGQAGNTIYFGEGSWLTVV.

The rearrangement links TRBV5-1 to TRBJ2-2; 14 nucleotides line up with TRBD2. The CDR3 contains 16 residues. Germline assignment: CDR1 SGHRS and CDR2 YFSETQ. V was pared by 3 bases and J by 6 bases, with 4 bases of the junction left unmatched. DNA of the CDR3: TGCGCCAGCAGCTCCGGACTAGCGGGAGGTCCCGGGGAGCTGTTTTTT. This gives the protein CASSSGLAGGPGELFF.

The chain uses TRBV7-2 and TRBJ1-2, with D possibly TRBD1 on 5 matching bases. V was shortened by 1 base and J by 7 bases, with 13 bases between the two germline ends. The V gene's germline CDR1 is SGHTA and CDR2 FQGNSA. The CDR3 is 14 amino acids. CDR3 in DNA: TGTGCCAGCAGCTTAGATTCAGGGATGCGTGGCTACACCTTC. This sequence encodes CASSLDSGMRGYTF.

The chain employs TRBV25-1 and TRBJ2-1; weak D call: TRBD2 (6 bases). This CDR3 spans 17 amino acids. V lost 5 bases and J lost 5, with 22 bases in between. The germline V gene encodes CDR1 MGHDK and CDR2 SYGVNS. The CDR3 bases are TGTGCCAGCAGTCCTCCCTGGGGGGTGAGGGGAGACAATGAGCAGTTCTTC. Residues: CASSPPWGVRGDNEQFF. Supplemented by reference TRBV25-1 and TRBJ2-1, the full variable domain reads EADIYQTPRYLVIGTGKKITLECSQTMGHDKMYWYQQDPGMELHLIHYSYGVNSTEKGDLSSESTVSRIRTEHFPLTLESARPSHTSQYLCASSPPWGVRGDNEQFFGPGTRLTVL.

The gene calls are TRBV10-3 and TRBJ2-7; TRBD1 aligns across 8 bases. CDR3 length equals 15 residues. Germline V lookup: CDR1 ENHRY, CDR2 SYGVKD. The trim removed 6 bases at V and 3 bases at J, leaving 10 bases unmatched. The DNA of the CDR3 is TGTGCCATCAGGGACCGGGACAGGCGCGTCTACGAGCAGTACTTC. Protein sequence: CAIRDRDRRVYEQYF.

V and J are TRBV7-9 and TRBJ2-7; possibly TRBD2 for D (6 bases). CDR1 and CDR2 (germline): SEHNR, FQNEAQ (reference sequence). V lost 0 bases to trimming and J lost 4 bases, with 13 bases between them. CDR3 length: 15 residues. Here the CDR3 DNA reads TGTGCCAGCAGCTTAGCCCCGGGAGAAAGGTACGAGCAGTACTTC. Protein sequence: CASSLAPGERYEQYF. The whole variable domain, remainder taken from reference TRBV7-9 and TRBJ2-7, is DTGVSQNPRHKITKRGQNVTFRCDPISEHNRLYWYRQTLGQGPEFLTYFQNEAQLEKSRLLSDRFSAERPKGSFSTLEIQRTEQGDSAMYLCASSLAPGERYEQYFGPGTRLTVT.

CDR3 sequence reads: CASSGFRTNYGYTF. The CDR3 DNA follows: TGTGCCAGCAGCGGATTCAGGACTAACTATGGCTACACCTTC. This chain connects TRBV7-2 to TRBJ1-2; D remains ambiguous. Trimming left V 5 bases short and J 0 bases short, with 10 bases between. Germline values: CDR1 SGHTA, CDR2 FQGNSA. The CDR3 is made up of 14 amino acids.

This clone was counted a single time. J is TRBJ2-3 and V is TRBV2, with 13 nucleotides matching TRBD2. V shed 8 bases, J shed 2 bases, and the junction held 4 bases outside the gene matches. The CDR3 contains 15 residues. Germline values: CDR1 SNHLY, CDR2 FYNNEI. Written as DNA, the CDR3 is TGTGCCAGCCCAGGACTAGCGGGGGTCACAGATACGCAGTATTTT. It is translated as CASPGLAGVTDTQYF.

The genes are TRBV10-2 and TRBJ2-3; 11 bases fit TRBD2. Germline loops: CDR1 WSHSY, CDR2 SAAADI. V gave up 6 bases and J gave up 3 bases; unmatched junction bases: 5. There are 15 residues in the CDR3. CDR3 residues: CASRELAGVTDTQYF. CDR3 DNA: TGCGCCAGCAGGGAACTAGCGGGAGTGACAGATACGCAGTATTTT.

This clone was seen only a few times. The rearrangement joins TRBV2 to TRBJ1-2, with D possibly matching TRBD1 (6 bases). The germline V gene has CDR1 SNHLY and CDR2 FYNNEI. This CDR3 has 13 amino acids. Between the trimmed V and J ends, which lost 8 bases and 0 bases, there was a span of 10 bases. CDR3 DNA: TGTGCCAGCCATAGACAGGCTAACTATGGCTACACCTTC. This codes for CASHRQANYGYTF.